A selection of T cell receptor beta chains follows, all from one sample in a study of blood T cell repertoires in COVID-19. Produced via immunoSEQ multiplex PCR; TCRdb's table is partial and in-frame only. The sample lists over 200,000 clones; roughly 90% were seen once. The sequenced sample was peripheral blood. These receptor sequences come from a woman aged 60 to 75 with acute or convalescent COVID-19. Both conserved end residues are part of each CDR3. The D gene is left open where the match is weak. The size field is filled for only some rows; it gives once, few, many or a size class.

V	D	J	size	length	CDR3	DNA
TRBV6-2/TRBV6-3	TRBD2	TRBJ2-1	NA	17	CASSYSPRGRAVNEQFF	TGTGCCAGCAGTTACTCCCCCCGCGGGAGGGCCGTCAATGAGCAGTTCTTC
TRBV3-1/TRBV3-2	TRBD1	TRBJ1-2	NA	14	CASSRQGGNYGYTF	TGTGCCAGCAGCCGACAGGGGGGTAACTATGGCTACACCTTC
TRBV19	NA	TRBJ1-4	NA	11	CASSIREKLFF	TGTGCCAGTAGTATCCGGGAAAAACTGTTTTTT
TRBV10-2	TRBD2	TRBJ2-1	once	13	CASSDGLATEQFF	TGCGCCAGCAGTGACGGACTAGCGACTGAGCAGTTCTTC
TRBV5-1	NA	TRBJ1-2	NA	12	CASSTDNYGYTF	TGCGCCAGCAGCACAGACAACTATGGCTACACCTTC
TRBV28	TRBD1	TRBJ2-7	NA	15	CASSLGRTGTYEQYF	TGTGCCAGCAGTTTAGGCCGGACAGGGACATACGAGCAGTACTTC
TRBV19	NA	TRBJ2-7	NA	13	CASSRDGSYEQYF	TGTGCCAGTTCCAGAGACGGGAGCTACGAGCAGTACTTC
TRBV5-6	NA	TRBJ1-2	NA	15	CASNPLELQNYGYTF	TGTGCCAGCAACCCACTAGAGCTACAGAACTATGGCTACACCTTC
TRBV28	NA	TRBJ1-1	NA	16	CASSLLRTVMNTEAFF	TGTGCCAGCAGTTTACTCAGGACAGTCATGAACACTGAAGCTTTCTTT
TRBV3-1/TRBV3-2	TRBD2	TRBJ2-1	NA	15	CASSQGLAGYNEQFF	TGTGCCAGCAGCCAGGGACTAGCGGGCTACAATGAGCAGTTCTTC
TRBV7-2	TRBD1	TRBJ2-1	NA	17	CASSLALYKGARDEQFF	TGTGCCAGCAGCTTAGCGCTATACAAGGGGGCGCGCGACGAGCAGTTCTTC
TRBV18	TRBD2	TRBJ2-3	NA	14	CASSPGLATDTQYF	TGTGCCAGCTCACCGGGACTAGCTACAGATACGCAGTATTTT
TRBV9	NA	TRBJ2-1	NA	16	CASSVAGSPSYNEQFF	TGTGCCAGCAGCGTAGCAGGGTCTCCCTCCTACAATGAGCAGTTCTTC
TRBV7-3	NA	TRBJ2-1	NA	16	CASSPKSRGLVNEQFF	TGTGCCAGCAGCCCAAAATCGAGGGGGTTGGTTAATGAGCAGTTCTTC
TRBV5-1	NA	TRBJ2-7	NA	15	CASSGGHGPTGEQYF	TGCGCCAGCAGTGGCGGCCATGGACCTACAGGCGAGCAGTACTTC
TRBV27	NA	TRBJ1-1	NA	16	CAARAAAGEWNTEAFF	TGTGCCGCCAGGGCGGCGGCAGGTGAATGGAACACTGAAGCTTTCTTT
TRBV20-1	NA	TRBJ1-5	once	14	CSASSPLGNQPQHF	TGCAGTGCTAGTTCCCCTTTAGGCAATCAGCCCCAGCATTTT
TRBV13	TRBD1	TRBJ2-5	NA	14	CASSFRTGRETQYF	TGTGCCAGCAGCTTCCGGACAGGGAGAGAGACCCAGTACTTC
TRBV28	NA	TRBJ1-4	NA	14	CASTRGYLNEKLFF	TGTGCCAGCACCCGGGGGTATTTGAATGAAAAACTGTTTTTT
TRBV18	NA	TRBJ1-4	NA	14	CASSPPSGSRKLFF	TGTGCCAGCTCACCTCCGTCCGGGTCGAGAAAACTGTTTTTT
TRBV27	NA	TRBJ2-3	NA	16	CASSLGLRDGTDTQYF	TGTGCCAGCAGTTTAGGGTTGCGGGACGGCACAGATACGCAGTATTTT
TRBV5-1	TRBD2	TRBJ2-7	NA	15	CASSLEPSGSYEQYF	TGCGCCAGCAGCTTGGAACCTAGCGGGAGCTACGAGCAGTACTTC
TRBV6-2/TRBV6-3	NA	TRBJ2-7	NA	13	CASSPGLGLKQYF	TGTGCCAGCAGTCCCGGACTCGGATTAAAGCAGTACTTC
TRBV28	TRBD1	TRBJ2-1	NA	16	CASSSLRGREHNEQFF	TGTGCCAGCAGTTCCCTCAGGGGGCGTGAGCACAATGAGCAGTTCTTC
TRBV27	TRBD2	TRBJ2-3	NA	19	CASSVRTSGYLTSTDTQYF	TGTGCCAGCAGTGTGAGGACTAGCGGGTATCTTACTAGCACAGATACGCAGTATTTT
TRBV12-3/TRBV12-4	NA	TRBJ1-2	NA	13	CASSGGRNYGYTF	TGTGCCAGCAGTGGTGGCCGAAACTATGGCTACACCTTC
TRBV19	TRBD1	TRBJ2-1	NA	15	CASSIRQGVYNEQFF	TGTGCCAGTAGTATCAGGCAGGGGGTGTACAATGAGCAGTTCTTC
TRBV10-3	TRBD1	TRBJ1-2	NA	14	CAISDRVANYGYTF	TGTGCCATCAGCGACAGGGTAGCTAACTATGGCTACACCTTC
TRBV7-9	NA	TRBJ1-2	NA	12	CASGRQGYGYTF	TGTGCCAGCGGTAGGCAGGGGTATGGCTACACCTTC
TRBV5-1	TRBD1	TRBJ1-4	once	14	CASSQGTGEEKLFF	TGCGCCAGCAGCCAGGGGACAGGGGAGGAAAAACTGTTTTTT
TRBV5-1	TRBD1	TRBJ2-2	NA	15	CASSPWTGGSGELFF	TGCGCCAGCAGCCCTTGGACAGGGGGCTCCGGGGAGCTGTTTTTT
TRBV3-1/TRBV3-2	NA	TRBJ1-1	NA	15	CASSLSRRGSLEAFF	TGTGCCAGCAGCCTGTCTCGGAGGGGTAGCCTGGAAGCTTTCTTT
TRBV9	NA	TRBJ1-1	NA	14	CASSPRLMNTEAFF	TGTGCCAGCAGCCCCAGACTGATGAACACTGAAGCTTTCTTT
TRBV6-5	NA	TRBJ2-5	NA	11	CASMTALTQYF	TGTGCCAGCATGACTGCTTTGACCCAGTACTTC
TRBV6-5	TRBD2	TRBJ2-1	NA	14	CASNQLAVPNEQFF	TGTGCCAGCAATCAACTAGCGGTTCCTAATGAGCAGTTCTTC
TRBV11-3	NA	TRBJ1-3	few	12	CARGVSGNTIYF	TGTGCCAGAGGGGTATCTGGAAACACCATATATTTT
TRBV15	TRBD1	TRBJ2-7	NA	16	CATSRGGTGGVYEQYF	TGTGCCACCAGCAGAGGTGGGACAGGGGGCGTCTACGAGCAGTACTTC
TRBV6-5	NA	TRBJ1-1	NA	13	CASKKPLNTEAFF	TGTGCCAGCAAAAAGCCGTTGAACACTGAAGCTTTCTTT
TRBV30	TRBD1	TRBJ1-3	once	13	CAWGAEGANTIYF	TGTGCCTGGGGAGCGGAGGGGGCAAACACCATATATTTT